Shown below are 32 T cell receptor beta chains from a single sample sequenced in a study of cytomegalovirus exposure and HLA in healthy donors. Primers included in the PCR were 60 Vbeta and 13 Jbeta primers. Assay used: immunoSEQ multiplex PCR; TCRdb lists only in-frame clones, some missing. The sample includes around 100,000 clones, 65% to 75% seen only once; the top ten take around 5%. Sequencing was performed on PBMCs. All receptors derive from a man aged 25 to 45 in good health and CMV-seropositive.

The J gene is TRBJ2-3, the V gene TRBV15, with D possibly being TRBD2 (7 bases). Deletions cut 0 bases from V and 2 bases from J, with 12 bases between. The CDR3 totals 16 residues. Germline V lookup: CDR1 LNHNV, CDR2 YYDKDF (reference sequence). The CDR3 protein is CATSRDIGGPTDTQYF. CDR3 in DNA: TGTGCCACCAGCAGAGATATCGGGGGGCCCACAGATACGCAGTATTTT.

V is TRBV6-1 and J is TRBJ1-2; D might be TRBD1 (5 bases). There are 13 residues in the CDR3. CDR1 is MNHNS and CDR2 is SASEGT in the germline V gene. The V end was cut by 6 bases, the J end by 4 bases, with 12 bases between. The CDR3 nucleotides read TGTGCCAGCAGCCGCGACAGTGCCTATGGCTACACCTTC. It is translated as CASSRDSAYGYTF.

In this sample, this clone turned up a few times. The conserved closing phenylalanine or tryptophan is absent in this CDR3, likely reflecting a read error. CDR3 loop: CASSYSGTTSNYGYTL. The CDR3, as DNA: TGTGCCAGCAGTTACTCGGGGACAACCTCCAACTATGGCTACACCCTC. This chain connects TRBV6-5 to TRBJ1-2; D might be TRBD1 (6 bases). V gave up 0 bases and J gave up 2 bases, with 13 bases separating them. CDR1 is MNHEY and CDR2 is SVGAGI in the germline V gene. The CDR3 has 16 amino acids.

A few counts support this clone. The chain has TRBV11-2 and TRBJ2-7; the match to TRBD2 covers 11 bases. Germline V gene lookup returns CDR1 SGHAT and CDR2 FQNNGV. J was trimmed by 3 bases and V by 4 bases; bases with no gene match: 14. CDR3 length: 18 amino acids. The CDR3 is CASSYRDLVAGGRYEQYF. CDR3 DNA sequence: TGTGCCAGCAGCTATAGAGATTTGGTAGCGGGGGGGCGCTACGAGCAGTACTTC.

This chain joins TRBV2 and TRBJ2-5; the match to TRBD2 covers 12 bases. Germline CDR1 SNHLY, CDR2 FYNNEI. This CDR3 has 16 residues. The V and J ends lost 6 bases and 2 bases, in that order; junction bases with no gene match: 7. This CDR3 is CASSVLAGGPQETQYF. DNA for the CDR3: TGTGCCAGCAGCGTACTAGCGGGGGGCCCACAAGAGACCCAGTACTTC.

The V call is TRBV5-1, the J call TRBJ1-2; 10 nucleotides align to TRBD1. The junction had 7 bases not matched to a gene; V was cut back by 6 bases and J by 8 bases. The CDR3 contains 13 residues. Germline values: CDR1 SGHRS, CDR2 YFSETQ. The CDR3 loop reads CASKTGGAEGYTF. The CDR3, as DNA: TGCGCCAGCAAGACAGGGGGCGCTGAGGGCTACACCTTC.

The chain is built from TRBV4-1 and TRBJ2-7; TRBD1 is a possible D gene (6 bases). Germline V CDR1 and CDR2: MGHRA, YSYEKL. The CDR3 sequence is 14 residues long. V lost 0 bases, J lost 5 bases, and 11 bases lay in between. The DNA of the CDR3 is TGCGCCAGCAGCCAAGATACGAACAGGGACGAGCAGTACTTC. This codes for CASSQDTNRDEQYF.

By sample fraction, this clone is medium-sized (0.01 to 0.1%). This sequence joins TRBV5-6 and TRBJ2-7; 7 nucleotides agree with TRBD1. This CDR3 spans 14 amino acids. The germline V gene encodes CDR1 SGHDT and CDR2 YYEEEE. J lost 0 bases, V lost 7 bases, and 7 bases had no gene match. CDR3 protein: CASFSGTASYEQYF. The CDR3, as DNA: TGTGCCAGCTTCTCCGGGACAGCCTCCTACGAGCAGTACTTC.

This clone has more than one count but fewer than ten. This sequence may be a read error, since a much larger clone differs from it by one base. This chain connects TRBV19 to TRBJ2-5; TRBD2 agrees at 10 bases. The germline gives CDR1 LNHDA, CDR2 SQIVND (reference sequence). The CDR3 contains 15 residues. J gave up 2 bases and V 3 bases, and 3 bases lay outside the gene matches. CDR3 in DNA: TGTGCCAGTAGTATGGGAGCGGGGGGGCAAGAGACCCAGTACTTC. Protein product: CASSMGAGGQETQYF.

This clone was counted a single time. This chain links TRBV15 with TRBJ1-2; D is uncertain. This CDR3 has 14 residues. V was clipped by 3 bases and J by 8 bases, with 16 bases between them. Looked up from germline, CDR1 is LNHNV and CDR2 is YYDKDF (reference sequence). CDR3 sequence: CATSREDGLTGYTF. CDR3 nucleotide sequence: TGTGCCACCAGCAGGGAGGACGGCCTGACCGGCTACACCTTC.

This clone was observed a handful of times. At one boundary the junction diverges from the germline segment, which might be a read error. The chain carries TRBV7-9 and TRBJ2-5, with 8 bases aligning to TRBD2. In germline, CDR1 is SEHNR, CDR2 FQNEAQ (reference sequence). The length of the CDR3 is 16 residues. The CDR3 reads CSSSPGGAAPKETQYF. The CDR3 DNA is TGTTCCAGCAGTCCCGGGGGGGCGGCCCCCAAAGAGACCCAGTACTTC.

The rearrangement uses TRBV6-4 and TRBJ2-3, with D unclear. In germline, CDR1 is MRHNA, CDR2 SNTAGT. Trimming pared 6 bases from V and 0 bases from J, leaving 10 bases between. This CDR3 is built from 14 residues. Here the CDR3 reads CASRRSLSTDTQYF. The DNA for the CDR3 is TGTGCCAGCAGGAGAAGCCTTAGCACAGATACGCAGTATTTT.

This chain connects TRBV2 to TRBJ1-4; D remains ambiguous. With 7 bases removed from V and 5 bases from J, the gap between germline ends came to 11 bases. CDR3 length: 13 amino acids. Per the germline V gene, CDR1 is SNHLY and CDR2 is FYNNEI. The CDR3 nucleotides read TGTGCCAGCAACTGGGCGGGCAATGAAAAACTGTTTTTT. As protein: CASNWAGNEKLFF.

J is TRBJ2-5 and V is TRBV5-1; a possible D gene is TRBD1 (6 bases). The CDR3 covers 13 residues. V was pared by 4 bases and J by 0 bases, with 7 bases between. CDR1 is SGHRS and CDR2 is YFSETQ in the germline V gene. The CDR3 DNA reads as TGCGCCAGCAGCGGACAGTACCAAGAGACCCAGTACTTC. Translated, it gives CASSGQYQETQYF.

The sample holds a few counts of this clone. The chain combines TRBV10-1 with TRBJ2-3; 8 positions match TRBD2. The CDR3 sequence is 16 residues long. V trimming: 2 bases; J trimming: 2 bases; junction bases outside the gene matches: 6. The germline V gene encodes CDR1 WNHNN and CDR2 SYGVQD (reference sequence). The CDR3 DNA reads TGCGCCAGCAGTGAGCGGGGGGGCCGTGACACAGATACGCAGTATTTT. Translating it yields CASSERGGRDTDTQYF.

The chain uses TRBV2 and TRBJ1-2; TRBD1 agrees at 8 bases. The junction had 1 base not matched to a gene; V was cut back by 4 bases and J by 3 bases. This CDR3 has 13 amino acids. The germline V gene encodes CDR1 SNHLY and CDR2 FYNNEI. CDR3: CASSATGDYGYTF. The CDR3 nucleotides are TGTGCCAGCAGTGCGACAGGGGACTATGGCTACACCTTC.

The chain couples TRBV2 to TRBJ2-1; TRBD2 might be the D (7 bases). V lost 4 bases, J lost 9 bases, and 16 bases lay in between. The germline CDR1 and CDR2 sequences are SNHLY and FYNNEI. The CDR3 is made up of 14 amino acids. DNA of the CDR3: TGTGCCAGCAGTGTGGGGGGGCCGGTGGGTGAGCAGTTCTTC. Its translation is CASSVGGPVGEQFF.

V gene TRBV12-5 combines with J gene TRBJ1-4, with 11 bases lining up with TRBD1. Germline CDR1 LGHNT, CDR2 FRNRAP. CDR3 size: 16 residues. Trimming took 1 base from V and 6 from J; bases not matched to a gene: 4. The CDR3 DNA reads as TGTGCTAGTGGTTTGGCGGTGGGACAGGGGGATGAAAAACTGTTTTTT. Translated, it gives CASGLAVGQGDEKLFF. The whole variable domain, filled in from reference TRBV12-5 and TRBJ1-4, reads DARVTQTPRHKVTEMGQEVTMRCQPILGHNTVFWYRQTMMQGLELLAYFRNRAPLDDSGMPKDRFSAEMPDATLATLKIQPSEPRDSAVYFCASGLAVGQGDEKLFFGSGTQLSVL.

This rearrangement joins TRBV5-1 to TRBJ1-2; a possible D gene is TRBD1 (6 bases). CDR1 SGHRS and CDR2 YFSETQ come from the germline V gene. Trimming shortened V by 4 bases and J by 8 bases, and 24 bases separated the two germline ends. The CDR3 runs to 16 residues. The CDR3 coding sequence is TGCGCCAGCAGCCCCGCCGGGACAACGTCCCCCTTGGGCTACACCTTC. It encodes CASSPAGTTSPLGYTF.

The genes are TRBV2 and TRBJ2-7, with D tentatively TRBD2 (6 bases). The CDR3 has 12 amino acids. CDR1 and CDR2 from the germline V gene are SNHLY and FYNNEI. Trimming cost V 2 bases and J 6 bases, with 8 bases left between them. CDR3 protein: CASSEWGVEQYF. CDR3 sequence (DNA): TGTGCCAGCAGTGAATGGGGGGTCGAGCAGTACTTC.

The chain couples TRBV6-6 to TRBJ1-6; the D gene is possibly TRBD1 (5 bases). Trimming pared 6 bases from V and 7 bases from J, leaving 16 bases between. The CDR3 contains 15 residues. CDR1 is MNHNY and CDR2 is SVGAGI in the germline V gene (reference sequence). This chain's CDR3 is CASSHVQGPNSPLHF. CDR3 DNA: TGTGCCAGCAGCCATGTTCAGGGTCCAAATTCACCCCTCCACTTT.

V is TRBV6-1 and J is TRBJ2-3; perhaps TRBD2 as D (6 bases). The germline V gene encodes CDR1 MNHNS and CDR2 SASEGT. CDR3 length: 16 residues. V gave up 0 bases and J gave up 6 bases, with 16 bases separating them. In nucleotides, the CDR3 is TGTGCCAGCAGTGAAGCGCGGGGCCTTGGTTCTGATACGCAGTATTTT. The encoded protein is CASSEARGLGSDTQYF.

This chain links TRBV5-6 with TRBJ2-5; 7 bases fit TRBD2. V trimming: 3 bases; J trimming: 2 bases; junction bases outside the gene matches: 4. CDR1 and CDR2 from the germline V gene are SGHDT and YYEEEE. This CDR3 has 14 residues. Here the CDR3 reads CASSSPGGQETQYF. CDR3 nucleotides: TGTGCCAGCAGCTCCCCGGGGGGACAAGAGACCCAGTACTTC.

This sequence joins TRBV27 and TRBJ2-7, with D perhaps TRBD1 (5 bases). Germline values: CDR1 MNHEY, CDR2 SMNVEV (reference sequence). The CDR3 contains 13 residues. Trimming left V 6 bases short and J 1 base short, with 10 bases between. CDR3: CASSPGKSYEQYF. Written as DNA, the CDR3 is TGTGCCAGCAGCCCAGGGAAATCCTACGAGCAGTACTTC.

The table lists this clone with a few counts. The chain links TRBV5-4 to TRBJ2-7, with 7 bases lining up with TRBD1. Germline CDR1 reads SGHNT; CDR2 reads YYREEE (reference sequence). The CDR3 covers 14 residues. V gave up 2 bases and J gave up 4 bases; unmatched junction bases: 6. The CDR3 DNA follows: TGTGCCAGCAGCTTATCGGCAGGGGGTTACGAGCAGTACTTC. Translation gives CASSLSAGGYEQYF.

The chain carries TRBV6-1 and TRBJ1-1; no definite D call. This CDR3 is built from 11 residues. V lost 11 bases, J lost 1 base, and 8 bases lay in between. Germline CDR1 and CDR2: MNHNS and SASEGT. CDR3 coding DNA: TGTGCCGGCGGAAGGAACACTGAAGCTTTCTTT. It is translated as CAGGRNTEAFF.

Only one count was recorded for this clone. The rearrangement links TRBV5-4 to TRBJ2-3; D remains ambiguous. The V and J ends lost 3 bases and 2 bases respectively, with 10 bases between them. Germline V gene lookup returns CDR1 SGHNT and CDR2 YYREEE (reference sequence). This CDR3 spans 14 amino acids. The CDR3 sequence: CASSSSFPTDTQYF. DNA for the CDR3: TGTGCCAGCAGCTCTTCTTTTCCCACAGATACGCAGTATTTT.

V and J are TRBV4-3 and TRBJ1-2, with D maybe TRBD1 (5 bases). Looked up from germline, CDR1 is LGHNA and CDR2 is YSLEER. This CDR3 comprises 15 residues. The ends were cut back, 0 bases at V and 1 base at J, with 9 bases in the middle. CDR3 amino acids: CASSQDLGDNYGYTF. The CDR3, as DNA: TGCGCCAGCAGCCAAGATTTAGGGGATAACTATGGCTACACCTTC.

This clone has a single count. This rearrangement joins TRBV7-2 to TRBJ1-4; D might be TRBD1 (6 bases). CDR1 and CDR2 (germline): SGHTA, FQGNSA. The germline V and J ends were trimmed by 1 base and 0 bases, with 15 bases remaining between them. This CDR3 spans 18 amino acids. CDR3 region: CASSLGGQAVATNEKLFF. DNA for the CDR3: TGTGCCAGCAGCTTAGGGGGACAAGCCGTTGCAACTAATGAAAAACTGTTTTTT.

This clone appeared a few times. The genes are TRBV2 and TRBJ1-5; no clear D gene. Trimming stripped 7 bases from V and 2 bases from J, with 12 bases between. Germline V gene lookup returns CDR1 SNHLY and CDR2 FYNNEI. This CDR3 comprises 14 residues. CDR3 sequence reads: CASNGERGNQPQHF. CDR3 nucleotide sequence: TGTGCCAGCAACGGAGAGCGGGGCAATCAGCCCCAGCATTTT. The full variable domain, rest sourced from reference TRBV2 and TRBJ1-5, is EPEVTQTPSHQVTQMGQEVILRCVPISNHLYFYWYRQILGQKVEFLVSFYNNEISEKSEIFDDQFSVERPDGSNFTLKIRSTKLEDSAMYFCASNGERGNQPQHFGDGTRLSIL.

The rearrangement joins TRBV2 to TRBJ2-5; no clear D. The J call may be wrong; the DNA end is better matched by TRBJ2-7. There are 13 residues in the CDR3. Per the germline V gene, CDR1 is SNHLY and CDR2 is FYNNEI. DNA for the CDR3: TGTGCCAGCAGTGATGGGCAGATCTACGAGCAGTACTTC. Protein sequence: CASSDGQIYEQYF.

The rearrangement uses TRBV5-1 and TRBJ2-2; 10 bases are a match to TRBD1. The CDR3 consists of 15 residues. V was pared by 0 bases and J by 6 bases, with 2 bases of the junction left unmatched. Per the germline V gene, CDR1 is SGHRS and CDR2 is YFSETQ. The CDR3, as DNA: TGCGCCAGCAGCTTGGGACAGGGGGCTGCCGGGGAGCTGTTTTTT. Encoded protein: CASSLGQGAAGELFF.